The 6 T cell receptor beta chains presented below share a single source sample, sequenced in a study of cytomegalovirus exposure and HLA in healthy donors. PCR amplification relied on 60 Vbeta primers (plus 13 Jbeta primers). Produced via immunoSEQ multiplex PCR; TCRdb's table is partial and in-frame only. The sample contains 100,000 to 150,000 clones, more than 75% of which appear only once. The sequenced sample consisted of PBMCs. These TCRs come from a man younger than 40 in good health and CMV-seropositive.

This chain joins TRBV2 and TRBJ1-1; no definite D call. Germline V gene data show CDR1 as SNHLY and CDR2 as FYNNEI. V was cut by 2 bases and J by 6 bases, with 7 bases left in between. The CDR3 has 12 amino acids. CDR3 loop: CASSEQTPEAFF. The CDR3 DNA reads as TGTGCCAGCAGTGAACAAACACCTGAAGCTTTCTTT.

This clone occurred once. The chain uses TRBV19 and TRBJ2-5; the match to TRBD1 covers 7 bases. Germline V lookup: CDR1 LNHDA, CDR2 SQIVND (reference sequence). The CDR3 totals 13 residues. J gave up 5 bases and V 6 bases, and 6 bases lay outside the gene matches. The CDR3 region is CASSGQVTETQYF. The CDR3, as DNA: TGTGCCAGTAGCGGACAGGTAACTGAGACCCAGTACTTC.

The gene calls are TRBV7-9 and TRBJ1-2, with 10 bases identical to TRBD1. Per germline, CDR1 SEHNR and CDR2 FQNEAQ (reference sequence). The V gene end was trimmed by 6 bases and the J gene end by 7 bases; junction bases not matched to a gene: 11. This CDR3 spans 15 amino acids. The CDR3 sequence: CASSRGTGVRGGYTF. The CDR3 nucleotides read TGTGCCAGCAGTCGCGGGACAGGGGTAAGGGGTGGCTACACCTTC.

The rearrangement uses TRBV4-2 and TRBJ1-1; the match to TRBD1 covers 9 bases. Germline CDR1 reads LGHNA; CDR2 reads YNFKEQ. CDR3 size: 13 residues. J gave up 11 bases and V 3 bases, and 7 bases lay outside the gene matches. CDR3 bases: TGTGCCAGCAGCCATTTAGACAGGGGGAATGCTTTCTTT. This gives the protein CASSHLDRGNAFF.

The chain recombines TRBV14 with TRBJ1-2, with D perhaps matching TRBD1 (6 bases). The CDR3 contains 18 residues. V was pared by 5 bases and J by 2 bases, with 24 bases between. The germline V gene encodes CDR1 SGHDN and CDR2 FVKESK. The CDR3 DNA follows: TGTGCCAGCAGCACGCAAGATATTTTGGACAGAAAAAACTATGGCTACACCTTC. It codes for CASSTQDILDRKNYGYTF.

The count of this clone is one. The rearrangement links TRBV7-6 to TRBJ2-1, with D tentatively TRBD2 (5 bases). The V gene lost 6 bases and the J gene lost 4 bases, with 16 bases spanning the gap. CDR1 SGHVS and CDR2 FNYEAQ come from the germline V gene. The CDR3 has 15 amino acids. CDR3 nucleotide sequence: TGTGCCAGCAGGTCCACTAGTGAAGGGTACAATGAGCAGTTCTTC. As protein: CASRSTSEGYNEQFF.